This entry features one T cell receptor (beta chain) sequence. The antigen this receptor binds is unknown. No much larger clonotype is one base removed from it; base qualities were not supplied. The entire amount of isolated RNA was reverse transcribed using the High Capacity cDNA Reverse Transcription Kit, so the sequenced TCRB transcripts were expressed ones. Deep immunoSEQ sequencing was performed on naive, central memory and regulatory T cell samples, with an average of approximately 3.9 million total reads per sample. Sorted cells were lysed in RLT buffer, and RNA was extracted using DNase-treated RNeasy Micro or Mini kits according to cell number. Each cell subset was processed on its own to prevent cross-contamination, while patient and healthy donor samples were processed together. Using the immunoSEQ multiplex PCR, TCRB sequences were amplified from cDNA into 87-bp fragments spanning the CDR3 region. Sequencing of the amplicons was performed on the Illumina HiSeq platform. The original methods were these. Synthetic template baselines were used to correct PCR bias computationally, reads within Hamming distance 2 were collapsed together, and singletons that could not be merged were discarded. Reads were aligned against IMGT so that V, D and J genes, CDR3 length and insertions or deletions at six rearrangement sites could be assigned. Within each subset, clonotype counts were normalized to sorted cell number, and only after that were true diversity and Gini coefficients computed with the tcR R package. Repertoire sharing was quantified using the overlap coefficient calculated on TCRB nucleotide sequences. Sourced from immuneACCESS, this table was stored by TCRdb with only in-frame sequences that have V and J called. A share of the clones is absent; for the studies checked, an unresolved V gene accounts for under half, and the remainder has no known explanation. D and trimming come from the DNA, and the V and J calls and clone size come from that table. The sample records 150,000 or so clones, around 10% of which are singletons. The leading ten clones occupy around 2% of the sample.

The data originate from a study of beta chain features in type 1 diabetes (dated by TCRdb to the late 2010s). At the level of the whole study: No differences in mean age, gender distribution, total cell number or subset yield were found between patients and healthy donors. A total of roughly 100 million sorted cells were examined across all samples, and RNA yield correlated strongly with the number of cells per subset. The study compared TCRB repertoires of sorted circulating CD4+ T cell subsets between recently diagnosed type 1 diabetes patients and matched healthy donors. Regulatory and stem cell-like memory subsets were isolated from only 8 patients and about eight healthy donors, whereas naive and central memory subsets came from all 28 donors.

From each donor, a single peripheral blood sample of about 120 mL on average was drawn into heparinised tubes. A BD FACSAria II and a panel including CD45RO, CCR7, CD25, CD127, CD95 and CD27 were used to sort naive, central memory, regulatory and stem cell-like memory CD4+ T cells. Every sorted population had a purity above 95%. PBMCs were isolated immediately by Lymphoprep density gradient centrifugation and stained directly without culture. To minimize batch effects, samples were stained and sorted in pairs, one healthy donor with one patient per experiment. As encoded in the germline V gene, CDR1 is SGHRS while CDR2 is YFSETQ. The CDR3 covers 13 residues, taking in both the cysteine and the phenylalanine. The kept DNA is CDR3 alone, 39 bases in frame from the first base. At the junction V is shortened by 1 base and J by 5 bases, with 8 bases in between. General study outcomes and caveats: PCR may preferentially amplify shorter templates, but because patient and control samples were amplified and corrected together, any resulting skew would affect both groups equally. Because the HLA sub-analyses included only small numbers of individuals, any influence of HLA type on TCRB rearrangement was left unresolved. Type 1 diabetes patients showed a moderate but significant shortening of TCRB CDR3 length in all four CD4+ subsets. Naive, central memory and regulatory TCRB repertoires appeared to be more alike among patients than among healthy donors. Because cDNA was sequenced instead of genomic DNA, activated cells with high expression could be over-represented, although the groups did not differ in activation or CD3 levels. Fewer insertions and more nucleotide deletions at VDJ recombination sites were observed in patients with type 1 diabetes, implying thymic rearrangement abnormalities.

The specimen sequenced was central memory CD4+ T cells from blood. This sequence was found in a man aged 18 to 29 in good health. The chain couples TRBV5-1 to TRBJ2-3, with an unclear D gene assignment. The CDR3 is CASSLNVQDTQYF. The base sequence is TGCGCCAGCAGCTTGAACGTGCAAGATACGCAGTATTTT.